Shown below are 17 T cell receptor beta chains from a single sample sequenced in a study of cytomegalovirus exposure and HLA in healthy donors. PCR primers comprised 60 Vbeta and 13 Jbeta primers. This table comes from immunoSEQ multiplex PCR, and its TCRdb copy is limited to in-frame clones, with some not included. The sample has 140,000 to 150,000 clones; 70% are singletons. The sample taken for sequencing was PBMCs. These receptors were collected from a woman aged 60-70 years in good health and CMV-seropositive.

This clone occurred once. The chain joins TRBV6-4 to TRBJ2-5; the D gene is possibly TRBD1 (6 bases). CDR3 length equals 18 residues. Germline V gene sequence: CDR1 MRHNA, CDR2 SNTAGT. V gave up 8 bases and J gave up 4 bases, with 29 bases separating them. CDR3 DNA sequence: TGTGCCAGCCATATATCTCCTCCCAGGGGTGAAAGGGGAGAGACCCAGTACTTC. Translating gives CASHISPPRGERGETQYF.

This clone has more than one count but fewer than ten. The chain joins TRBV28 to TRBJ2-5; 8 nucleotides line up with TRBD1. The CDR3 loop spans 15 amino acids. The germline V gene encodes CDR1 MDHEN and CDR2 SYDVKM. Unmatched junction bases numbered 12, after V lost 5 bases and J lost 7 bases. The CDR3 region has the DNA TGTGCCAGCAGTCTACAGGGGGTGGGAGCATGGACCCAGTACTTC. Protein: CASSLQGVGAWTQYF.

This clone came up once. The chain joins TRBV28 to TRBJ2-2; 11 bases line up with TRBD1. The CDR3 is 17 amino acids. The junction had 8 bases not matched to a gene; V was cut back by 4 bases and J by 4 bases. Germline V gene sequence: CDR1 MDHEN, CDR2 SYDVKM. The CDR3 sequence is CASSSTMDRGRTGELFF. CDR3 coding DNA: TGTGCCAGCAGTTCAACCATGGACAGGGGGCGCACCGGGGAGCTGTTTTTT.

A remark on this clone: At one of its ends the junction is not consistent with the germline gene, which may arise from a read error. Other DNA sequences in the same sample also yield this CDR3. This chain connects TRBV27 to TRBJ1-5, with 7 bases fitting TRBD1. In germline, CDR1 is MNHEY, CDR2 SMNVEV (reference sequence). The CDR3 contains 15 residues. CDR3 region: CASSLLATGNQPQHF. The CDR3 DNA is TGTGCCAGCAGCTTATTAGCGACAGGGAATCAGCCCCAGCATTTT.

The rearrangement joins TRBV6-1 to TRBJ2-7; 7 nucleotides agree with TRBD1. Germline trimming cut 3 bases from V and 3 bases from J; bases unmatched to any gene: 8. The CDR3 contains 15 residues. Germline V gives CDR1 MNHNS, CDR2 SASEGT. CDR3 DNA: TGTGCCAGCAGTGAGTTGATCACAGGGGTCTACGAGCAGTACTTC. This translates into CASSELITGVYEQYF.

This clone appeared a few times. J is TRBJ2-6 and V is TRBV5-1; no definite D call. The CDR3 has 14 amino acids. Per germline, CDR1 SGHRS and CDR2 YFSETQ. The ends were cut back, 4 bases at V and 0 bases at J, with 5 bases in the middle. The DNA for the CDR3 is TGCGCCAGCAGCATTTACTCTGGGGCCAACGTCCTGACTTTC. Its protein is CASSIYSGANVLTF.

The chain joins TRBV28 to TRBJ1-1, with TRBD1 as a possible D gene (5 bases). This CDR3 spans 16 amino acids. The V and J ends lost 6 bases and 0 bases respectively, with 17 bases between them. The germline V gene encodes CDR1 MDHEN and CDR2 SYDVKM. The CDR3 coding sequence is TGTGCCAGCAGCCCGGCAGGGCTTCGATTGAACACTGAAGCTTTCTTT. Translating it yields CASSPAGLRLNTEAFF.

This clone was seen only a few times. The rearrangement joins TRBV6-1 to TRBJ1-2; D is undetermined. The CDR3 contains 12 residues. Germline CDR1 is MNHNS and CDR2 is SASEGT. The V gene lost 3 bases and the J gene lost 4 bases, with 6 bases spanning the gap. The DNA of the CDR3 is TGTGCCAGCAGTGACGGGAGCTATGGCTACACCTTC. Amino acids: CASSDGSYGYTF.

A single count supports this clone. The chain uses TRBV28 and TRBJ2-6; 8 bases are shared with TRBD2. There are 16 residues in the CDR3. The germline V gene has CDR1 MDHEN and CDR2 SYDVKM. The J segment lost 4 bases and the V segment lost 8 bases, leaving 10 bases of the junction unmatched. CDR3 DNA sequence: TGTGCCAGCGGATCCGGGACTAGGTCCGGGGCCAACGTCCTGACTTTC. Its translation is CASGSGTRSGANVLTF.

The rearrangement joins TRBV9 to TRBJ1-5; D is unclear. Per the germline V gene, CDR1 is SGDLS and CDR2 is YYNGEE. CDR3 length equals 13 residues. V dropped 4 bases and J dropped 7 bases, with 12 bases sitting between them. CDR3 residues: CASSRTPGQPQHF. The CDR3 coding sequence is TGTGCCAGCAGCCGAACCCCCGGGCAGCCCCAGCATTTT.

The CDR3 sequence is CASSPGSADTQYF. In DNA form, the CDR3 reads TGTGCCAGTAGTCCCGGGAGCGCAGATACGCAGTATTTT. The genes are TRBV19 and TRBJ2-3; D perhaps matches TRBD2 (6 bases). This CDR3 has 13 residues. With 5 bases removed from V and 4 bases from J, the gap between germline ends came to 10 bases. Germline V CDR1 and CDR2: LNHDA, SQIVND (reference sequence).

The gene calls are TRBV10-3 and TRBJ2-7, with D possibly TRBD2 on 7 matching bases. CDR3 length: 15 residues. CDR1 and CDR2 from the germline V gene are ENHRY and SYGVKD. Trimming removed 6 bases from V and 2 bases from J, with 17 bases in between. The DNA of the CDR3 is TGTGCCATCAGGGGGGGGGCTAGCGGTCCCTACGAGCAGTACTTC. Translation gives CAIRGGASGPYEQYF.

This clone was found a few times. The CDR3 sequence is CSVNLEPNYGYTF. The CDR3, as DNA: TGCAGCGTGAACTTAGAGCCTAACTATGGCTACACCTTC. This chain uses TRBV29-1 with TRBJ1-2; D is uncertain. Germline assignment: CDR1 SQVTM and CDR2 ANQGSEA. V lost 6 bases and J 0 bases, leaving 11 bases between the germline ends. The CDR3 sequence is 13 residues long.

The chain employs TRBV7-6 and TRBJ1-2; 7 bases map to TRBD1. J lost 5 bases, V lost 3 bases, and 15 bases had no gene match. The CDR3 contains 17 residues. Per germline, CDR1 SGHVS and CDR2 FNYEAQ. As DNA, the CDR3 is TGTGCCAGCAGCTTGGGGGAACCCGGGACAGCTATTTATGGCTACACCTTC. It encodes CASSLGEPGTAIYGYTF. Combining the CDR3 with reference TRBV7-6 and TRBJ1-2 gives the whole variable domain GAGVSQSPRYKVTKRGQDVALRCDPISGHVSLYWYRQALGQGPEFLTYFNYEAQQDKSGLPNDRFSAERPEGSISTLTIQRTEQRDSAMYRCASSLGEPGTAIYGYTFGSGTRLTVV.

The chain joins TRBV7-9 to TRBJ1-1; TRBD1 matches 7 bases. The CDR3 loop spans 14 amino acids. Germline lookup yields CDR1 SEHNR and CDR2 FQNEAQ (reference sequence). J lost 7 bases, V lost 7 bases, and 12 bases had no gene match. The CDR3 sequence: CASTAPPTGFEAFF. CDR3 coding DNA: TGTGCCAGCACCGCCCCGCCGACAGGGTTTGAAGCTTTCTTT.

This clone was found a few times. The genes are TRBV2 and TRBJ1-2, with 10 bases that match TRBD1. The CDR3 is made up of 14 amino acids. The germline CDR1 and CDR2 sequences are SNHLY and FYNNEI. The trim removed 2 bases at V and 8 bases at J, leaving 5 bases unmatched. CDR3 sequence reads: CASSEWTGGQGYTF. CDR3 nucleotide sequence: TGTGCCAGCAGTGAATGGACAGGGGGTCAAGGCTACACCTTC. Complete variable domain (other parts from reference TRBV2 and TRBJ1-2): EPEVTQTPSHQVTQMGQEVILRCVPISNHLYFYWYRQILGQKVEFLVSFYNNEISEKSEIFDDQFSVERPDGSNFTLKIRSTKLEDSAMYFCASSEWTGGQGYTFGSGTRLTVV.

V gene TRBV7-9 combines with J gene TRBJ2-5; unclear D gene. Germline V gene sequence: CDR1 SEHNR, CDR2 FQNEAQ (reference sequence). The CDR3 sequence is 11 residues long. Trimming stripped 4 bases from V and 5 bases from J, with 5 bases between. CDR3 in amino acids: CASSSFETQYF. CDR3 sequence (DNA): TGTGCCAGCAGCTCGTTTGAGACCCAGTACTTC.